This T cell receptor (beta chain) was retrieved from a study of long-term antiretroviral therapy in people with HIV. The assay, immunoSEQ v3.0, was run at survey level. Sequencing used immunoSEQ multiplex PCR; TCRdb keeps in-frame clones, though not all of them. This table has over 25,000 clones, about 86% appearing once. The V end was cut by 0 bases, the J end by 7 bases, with 9 bases between. Germline V gives CDR1 LNHNV, CDR2 YYDKDF (reference sequence). CDR3 length: 14 amino acids. Sequenced material: unsorted PBMCs, taken 0.8 years after starting antiretroviral therapy. The V call is TRBV15, the J call TRBJ2-2; D uncertain. The receptor's source is a woman aged 30 to 39 with HIV. This CDR3 reads CATSRDLGGGELFF. Written as DNA, the CDR3 is TGTGCCACCAGCAGAGATCTCGGTGGCGGGGAGCTGTTTTTT.